The 17 T cell receptor beta chains given below trace back to one sample, sequenced in a study of spatial heterogeneity in lung cancer. TCRdb analysed the 5' RACE reads with MiXCR anew, one entry per CDR3 protein. Among roughly 2,000 distinct CDR3 sequences, more than 10% were seen once, and the ten largest hold less than 25%. Indicated time point: sample taken at primary tumor resection. Whole RNA obtained from tumor, nontumor lung or frozen PBMC underwent sequencing without sorting. Material: normal lung tissue next to the tumor, obtained at surgery. The receptor set was obtained from a male donor with early-stage non-small cell lung cancer.

By sample share, this clonotype is large. Within a library made for alpha chains, this beta chain is off target, and its count is uninformative. V is TRBV29-1 and J is TRBJ1-1; D is perhaps TRBD1 (6 bases). The CDR3 runs 14 residues. Trimming stripped 6 bases from V and 5 bases from J, with 19 bases between. Germline V gives CDR1 SQVTM, CDR2 ANQGSEA. The CDR3: CSVGQSSGGTEAFF. CDR3 nucleotide sequence: TGCAGCGTCGGACAGAGTTCGGGAGGGACTGAAGCTTTCTTT.

Within the sample, this clonotype is medium-sized. A library prepared for alpha chains yielded this beta chain as an off-target read; its size is of little meaning. The V and J genes are TRBV12-3 or TRBV12-4 and TRBJ2-1; 9 positions agree with TRBD2. The CDR3 loop spans 13 amino acids. V lost 4 bases and J lost 10; bases outside the gene matches: 5. The CDR3 loop is CASSSSAGGEQFF. The CDR3 nucleotides are TGTGCCAGCAGTTCCTCAGCGGGGGGAGAGCAGTTCTTC.

This clonotype is judged medium-sized. As an off-target read in a library built for alpha chains, this beta chain has a frequency of little significance. The CDR3 DNA reads TGTGCCAGCAGCCCCCTCCCGGGGACTTCCTACGAGCAGTACTTC. This encodes CASSPLPGTSYEQYF. V is TRBV9 and J is TRBJ2-7; D perhaps matches TRBD2 (6 bases). CDR1 is SGDLS and CDR2 is YYNGEE in the germline V gene. This CDR3 is built from 15 residues. V lost 4 bases and J lost 1, with 15 bases in between.

This clonotype was recorded at least ten times. Found in a library prepared for alpha chains, this beta chain is an off-target read, and its abundance has little meaning. This rearrangement joins TRBV28 to TRBJ2-5; 11 bases match TRBD1. The V gene end was trimmed by 10 bases and the J gene end by 6 bases; junction bases not matched to a gene: 10. Germline values: CDR1 MDHEN, CDR2 SYDVKM. The CDR3 spans 14 residues. The CDR3 region is CATLDRGLGKTQYF. CDR3 bases: TGTGCCACCTTGGACAGGGGGCTTGGGAAGACCCAGTACTTC. Combining the CDR3 with reference TRBV28 and TRBJ2-5 gives the whole variable domain DVKVTQSSRYLVKRTGEKVFLECVQDMDHENMFWYRQDPGLGLRLIYFSYDVKMKEKGDIPEGYSVSREKKERFSLILESASTNQTSMYLCATLDRGLGKTQYFGPGTRLLVL.

This clonotype turned up a few times. This beta chain represents an off-target read in a library built for alpha chains; its size is of limited meaning. The chain couples TRBV7-2 to TRBJ2-3, with 8 bases that match TRBD2. Germline trimming cut 3 bases from V and 11 bases from J; bases unmatched to any gene: 13. CDR1 and CDR2 from the germline V gene are SGHTA and FQGNSA. This CDR3 contains 15 residues. CDR3 protein: CASSFSGTEGFGQYF. CDR3 bases: TGTGCCAGCAGCTTTAGCGGGACCGAAGGTTTTGGGCAGTATTTT.

By its share, this clonotype is medium-sized (0.01 to 0.1%). This beta chain came through as a stray read in a library set up for alpha chains, and its size says little. The CDR3 nucleotides read TGCAGCGTTGTAACGGGAACCGGGGAGCTGTTTTTT. It yields the protein CSVVTGTGELFF. The chain links TRBV29-1 to TRBJ2-2; the D gene is possibly TRBD2 (5 bases). The germline CDR1 and CDR2 sequences are SQVTM and ANQGSEA. The CDR3 extends over 12 amino acids. V dropped 4 bases and J dropped 5 bases, with 8 bases sitting between them.

As concerns this clonotype: This beta chain slipped into a library made for alpha chains as a stray read, so its size is not meaningful. The CDR3 DNA sequence: TGTGCCACCAGCGGTTGGGGCGGGAGGGTTGGAAACATTCAGTACTTC. It encodes CATSGWGGRVGNIQYF. The J gene is TRBJ2-4, the V gene TRBV15, with TRBD2 matching over 9 bases. This CDR3 has 16 amino acids. Germline lookup yields CDR1 LNHNV and CDR2 YYDKDF (reference sequence). Trimming took 5 bases from V and 6 from J; bases not matched to a gene: 11.

This clonotype rates as medium-sized. In a library made to pick up alpha chains, this beta chain is a stray read with a size that means little. V gene TRBV29-1 combines with J gene TRBJ1-2; the D is unclear. The V and J ends lost 4 bases and 6 bases respectively, with 9 bases between them. Germline CDR1 is SQVTM and CDR2 is ANQGSEA. The CDR3 loop spans 11 amino acids. The CDR3 protein is CSVVLGNGYTF. DNA for the CDR3: TGCAGCGTTGTTTTAGGAAATGGCTACACCTTC.

Concerning this clonotype: The library was prepared for alpha chains; this beta chain is a stray read, so its frequency means little. The genes are TRBV19 and TRBJ1-1; no clear D. CDR1 and CDR2 from the germline V gene are LNHDA and SQIVND (reference sequence). This CDR3 is built from 15 residues. The ends were cut back, 0 bases at V and 5 bases at J, with 13 bases in the middle. The CDR3, as DNA: TGTGCCAGTAGTATAGATCTTGGGTCCGGAACTGAAGCTTTCTTT. Encoded protein: CASSIDLGSGTEAFF.

This clonotype appeared a few times. The library was prepared for alpha chains; this beta chain is a stray read, so its frequency means little. The chain uses TRBV10-3 and TRBJ2-2, with D perhaps TRBD1 or TRBD2 (5 bases each). Trimming removed 8 bases at V and 1 base at J, with 8 bases between. Germline loops: CDR1 ENHRY, CDR2 SYGVKD. This CDR3 has 13 residues. DNA for the CDR3: TGTGCCATCGGGACGGGGAACACCGGGGAGCTGTTTTTT. It codes for CAIGTGNTGELFF.

This clonotype is labeled as medium-sized (0.01 to 0.1%). This beta chain represents an off-target read in a library built for alpha chains; its size is of limited meaning. V gene TRBV6-5 combines with J gene TRBJ2-1; 7 bases agree with TRBD2. There are 13 residues in the CDR3. Germline trimming cut 2 bases from V and 5 bases from J; bases unmatched to any gene: 0. CDR1 is MNHEY and CDR2 is SVGAGI in the germline V gene. CDR3 nucleotides: TGTGCCAGCAGTTACCTAGCGGACAATGAGCAGTTCTTC. Translating gives CASSYLADNEQFF.

This clonotype was seen only a few times. This beta chain appears as a stray read in a library generated for alpha chains; its size is not informative. This chain links TRBV20-1 with TRBJ2-3; 10 positions match TRBD1. Losses at the gene ends were 3 bases for V and 1 base for J; bases not matched to a gene: 4. This CDR3 spans 15 amino acids. Germline CDR1 DFQATT, CDR2 SNEGSKA (reference sequence). CDR3 loop: CSARGQGIGTDTQYF. The CDR3 nucleotides read TGCAGTGCTAGGGGACAGGGGATAGGCACAGATACGCAGTATTTT.

This clonotype is deemed medium-sized (0.01 to 0.1%). Little can be read into the size of this beta chain, an off-target read in a library designed for alpha chains. The chain uses TRBV24-1 and TRBJ1-5; no definite D call. V was cut by 5 bases and J by 4 bases, with 14 bases left in between. Germline V gives CDR1 KGHDR, CDR2 SFDVKD. The CDR3 is 15 amino acids. The CDR3 nucleotides read TGTGCCACCAGTGCGGCGAGCACTCGGAATCAGCCCCAGCATTTT. Translation: CATSAASTRNQPQHF.

This clonotype is medium-sized (0.01 to 0.1%) within its sample. As an off-target read in a library built for alpha chains, this beta chain has a frequency of little significance. The rearrangement uses TRBV7-8 and TRBJ2-5; TRBD2 agrees at 11 bases. Germline loops: CDR1 SGHVS, CDR2 FQNEAQ. CDR3 length equals 17 residues. Trimming took 5 bases from V and 5 from J; bases not matched to a gene: 13. The CDR3 region has the DNA TGTGCCAGCAGCCGAACCTATAGCGGGGGGGCCGAGGAGACCCAGTACTTC. This gives the protein CASSRTYSGGAEETQYF.

By proportion, this clonotype is large (0.1 to 1%). Within a library made for alpha chains, this beta chain is off target, and its count is uninformative. DNA for the CDR3: TGTGCCAGCAGCCTGCAGGGGATCGGTAATGAAAAACTGTTTTTT. This sequence encodes CASSLQGIGNEKLFF. The chain recombines TRBV7-3 with TRBJ1-4; D perhaps matches TRBD1 (6 bases). CDR1 SGHTA and CDR2 FQGTGA come from the germline V gene. V shed 5 bases and J shed 4 bases, with 14 bases lying between them. The CDR3 is 15 residues long. The whole variable domain, remainder taken from reference TRBV7-3 and TRBJ1-4, is GAGVSQTPSNKVTEKGKYVELRCDPISGHTALYWYRQSLGQGPEFLIYFQGTGAADDSGLPNDRFFAVRPEGSVSTLKIQRTERGDSAVYLCASSLQGIGNEKLFFGSGTQLSVL.

To note about this clonotype: Being off target in a library aimed at alpha chains, this beta chain has a size of little meaning. CDR3 DNA: TGTGCCAGCAGCTGGGAGCGGGGCGGGGCCAATGAGCAGTTCTTC. Translating it yields CASSWERGGANEQFF. This chain connects TRBV5-6 to TRBJ2-1; 7 bases match TRBD2. CDR3 size: 15 residues. Germline V gene lookup returns CDR1 SGHDT and CDR2 YYEEEE. V dropped 3 bases and J dropped 6; count of bases not matched to a gene: 9. The whole variable domain, filled in from reference TRBV5-6 and TRBJ2-1, reads DAGVTQSPTHLIKTRGQQVTLRCSPKSGHDTVSWYQQALGQGPQFIFQYYEEEERQRGNFPDRFSGHQFPNYSSELNVNALLLGDSALYLCASSWERGGANEQFFGPGTRLTVL.

A word on this clonotype: This beta chain is off target for a library built for alpha chains, so its abundance means little. This chain uses TRBV28 with TRBJ2-7; no reliable D call. Germline values: CDR1 MDHEN, CDR2 SYDVKM. V shed 5 bases and J shed 6 bases, with 17 bases lying between them. The CDR3 extends over 14 amino acids. The CDR3: CASSPNVYPLEQYF. The CDR3 DNA reads as TGTGCCAGCAGTCCCAACGTGTACCCCCTCGAGCAGTACTTC. The whole variable domain, filled in from reference TRBV28 and TRBJ2-7, reads DVKVTQSSRYLVKRTGEKVFLECVQDMDHENMFWYRQDPGLGLRLIYFSYDVKMKEKGDIPEGYSVSREKKERFSLILESASTNQTSMYLCASSPNVYPLEQYFGPGTRLTVT.